Shown below are 7 T cell receptor beta chains from a single sample sequenced in a study of T cell clusters in autoimmune cytopenias. TRB rearrangements were amplified by touch-down multiplex PCR with mixed TRB-A/B primers. TCRdb re-called the multiplex PCR reads; every CDR3 protein appears as one record, without DNA. In total, the table holds more than 7,000 distinct CDR3 sequences. TRB was amplified from about 270 ng of peripheral blood genomic DNA per sample. The sample consisted of peripheral blood. The receptors here all came from a human donor with an autoimmune cytopenia or autoimmune hepatitis (not recorded which).

This clonotype is deemed medium-sized (0.01 to 0.1%) by its frequency. The rearrangement links TRBV13 to TRBJ2-3; TCRdb's D call of TRBD1 is untestable without DNA. The CDR3 covers 19 residues. The V gene's germline CDR1 is PRHDT and CDR2 FYEKMQ (reference sequence). CDR3 sequence reads: CASSPRGLRAPISTDTQYF.

The rearrangement links TRBV20-1 to TRBJ2-5; absent DNA, TCRdb's TRBD1 call cannot be checked. This CDR3 has 14 amino acids. Germline V lookup: CDR1 DFQATT, CDR2 SNEGSKA (reference sequence). The CDR3 loop reads CSVKDRGPRETQYF.

This clonotype registers medium-sized by frequency. The rearrangement uses TRBV6-4 and TRBJ2-2; TCRdb proposes TRBD1, but this gene call is untestable without DNA. This CDR3 has 16 amino acids. Germline CDR1 and CDR2: MRHNA and SNTAGT. CDR3 residues: CASSEDPQPHTGELFF.

This clonotype counts as medium-sized by frequency. V and J are TRBV19 and TRBJ2-7; TCRdb outputs TRBD1, but without DNA this stays unchecked. Looked up from germline, CDR1 is LNHDA and CDR2 is SQIVND (reference sequence). CDR3 size: 15 residues. CDR3 residues: CASSKLEGASYEQYF.

The chain uses TRBV20-1 and TRBJ2-7; lacking DNA, the TRBD2 call made by TCRdb goes unchecked. The CDR3 extends over 13 amino acids. Germline V lookup: CDR1 DFQATT, CDR2 SNEGSKA (reference sequence). The CDR3 loop reads CSAHPSWGSEQYF.

Its frequency marks this clonotype as medium-sized (0.01 to 0.1%). The V and J genes are TRBV29-1 and TRBJ2-3; TCRdb picks TRBD2, but there is no DNA to check that call. This CDR3 has 15 residues. The V gene's germline CDR1 is SQVTM and CDR2 ANQGSEA. This chain's CDR3 is CSVEGTSGRTDTQYF.

This chain uses TRBV5-1 with TRBJ2-3; the D gene TCRdb calls, TRBD2, cannot be checked with no DNA. The CDR3 has 15 amino acids. Germline CDR1 and CDR2: SGHRS and YFSETQ. The CDR3 sequence is CASIISSGSTDTQYF.